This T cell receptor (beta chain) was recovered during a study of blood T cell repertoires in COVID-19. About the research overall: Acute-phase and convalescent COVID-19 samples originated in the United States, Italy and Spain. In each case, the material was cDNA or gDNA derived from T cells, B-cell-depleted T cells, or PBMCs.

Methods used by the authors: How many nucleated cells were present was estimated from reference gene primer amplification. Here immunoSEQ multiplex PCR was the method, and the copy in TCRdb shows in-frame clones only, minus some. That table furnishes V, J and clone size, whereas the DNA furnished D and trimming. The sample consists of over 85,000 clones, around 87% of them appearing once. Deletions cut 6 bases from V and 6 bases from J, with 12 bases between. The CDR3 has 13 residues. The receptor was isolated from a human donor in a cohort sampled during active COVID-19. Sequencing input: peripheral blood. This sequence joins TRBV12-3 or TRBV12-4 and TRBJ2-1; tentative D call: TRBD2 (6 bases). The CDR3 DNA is TGTGCCAGCAGCATTAGCGGCCTCAATGAGCAGTTCTTC. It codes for CASSISGLNEQFF.